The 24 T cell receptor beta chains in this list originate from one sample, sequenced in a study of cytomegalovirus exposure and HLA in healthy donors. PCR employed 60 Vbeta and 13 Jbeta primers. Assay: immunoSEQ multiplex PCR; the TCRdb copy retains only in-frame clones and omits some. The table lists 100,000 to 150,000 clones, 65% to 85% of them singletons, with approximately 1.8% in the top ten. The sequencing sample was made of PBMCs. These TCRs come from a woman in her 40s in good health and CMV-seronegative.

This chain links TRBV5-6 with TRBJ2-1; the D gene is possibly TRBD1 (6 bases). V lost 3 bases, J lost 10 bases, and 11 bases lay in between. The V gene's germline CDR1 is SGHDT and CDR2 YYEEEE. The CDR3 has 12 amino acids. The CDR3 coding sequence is TGTGCCAGCAGCTCCCAGGGGTGGGAGCAGTTCTTC. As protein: CASSSQGWEQFF.

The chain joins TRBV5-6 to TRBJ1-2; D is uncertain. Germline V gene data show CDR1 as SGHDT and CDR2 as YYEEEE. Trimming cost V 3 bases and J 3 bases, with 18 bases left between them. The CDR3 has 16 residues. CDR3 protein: CASSSPIRLLHYGYTF. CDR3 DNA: TGTGCCAGCAGCTCCCCCATCAGGTTATTACACTATGGCTACACCTTC. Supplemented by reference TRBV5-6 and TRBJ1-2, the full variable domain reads DAGVTQSPTHLIKTRGQQVTLRCSPKSGHDTVSWYQQALGQGPQFIFQYYEEEERQRGNFPDRFSGHQFPNYSSELNVNALLLGDSALYLCASSSPIRLLHYGYTFGSGTRLTVV.

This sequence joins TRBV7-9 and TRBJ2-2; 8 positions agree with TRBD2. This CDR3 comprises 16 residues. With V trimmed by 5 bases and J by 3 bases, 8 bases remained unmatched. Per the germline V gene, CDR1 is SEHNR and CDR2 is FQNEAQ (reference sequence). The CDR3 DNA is TGTGCCAGCAGCAATAGCGGGGTGCTCGACACCGGGGAGCTGTTTTTT. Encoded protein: CASSNSGVLDTGELFF.

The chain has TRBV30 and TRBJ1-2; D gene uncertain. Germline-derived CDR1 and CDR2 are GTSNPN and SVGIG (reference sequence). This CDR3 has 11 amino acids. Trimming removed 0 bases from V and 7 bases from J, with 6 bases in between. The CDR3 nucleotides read TGTGCCTGGAGTGTGAGCGGTGGCTACACCTTC. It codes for CAWSVSGGYTF.

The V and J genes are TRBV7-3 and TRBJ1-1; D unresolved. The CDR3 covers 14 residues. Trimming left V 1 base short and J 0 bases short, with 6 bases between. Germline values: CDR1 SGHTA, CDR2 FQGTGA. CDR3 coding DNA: TGTGCCAGCAGCTTAAGTGGAGTGAACACTGAAGCTTTCTTT. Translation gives CASSLSGVNTEAFF.

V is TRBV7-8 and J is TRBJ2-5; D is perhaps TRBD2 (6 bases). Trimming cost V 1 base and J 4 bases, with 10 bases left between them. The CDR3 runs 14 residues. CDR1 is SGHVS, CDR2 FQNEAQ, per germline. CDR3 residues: CASSLDWGGETQYF. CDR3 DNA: TGTGCCAGCAGCTTAGATTGGGGAGGAGAGACCCAGTACTTC.

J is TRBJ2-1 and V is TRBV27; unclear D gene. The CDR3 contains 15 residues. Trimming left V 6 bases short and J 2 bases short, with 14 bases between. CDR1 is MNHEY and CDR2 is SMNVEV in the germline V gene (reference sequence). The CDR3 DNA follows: TGTGCCAGCAGCCACCGCCGGCTAGCCTACAATGAGCAGTTCTTC. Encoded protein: CASSHRRLAYNEQFF.

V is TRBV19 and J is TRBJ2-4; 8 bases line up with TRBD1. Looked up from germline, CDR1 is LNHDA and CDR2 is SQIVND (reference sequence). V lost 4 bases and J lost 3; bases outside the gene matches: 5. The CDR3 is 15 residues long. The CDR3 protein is CASSRTQGGKNIQYF. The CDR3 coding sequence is TGTGCCAGTAGTAGGACACAGGGGGGCAAAAACATTCAGTACTTC.

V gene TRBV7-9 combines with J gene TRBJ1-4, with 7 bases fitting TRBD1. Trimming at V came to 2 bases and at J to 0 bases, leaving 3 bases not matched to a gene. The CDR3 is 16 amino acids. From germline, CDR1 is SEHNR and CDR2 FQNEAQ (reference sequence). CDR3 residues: CASSLRDSATNEKLFF. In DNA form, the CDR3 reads TGTGCCAGCAGCTTACGGGACAGCGCAACTAATGAAAAACTGTTTTTT.

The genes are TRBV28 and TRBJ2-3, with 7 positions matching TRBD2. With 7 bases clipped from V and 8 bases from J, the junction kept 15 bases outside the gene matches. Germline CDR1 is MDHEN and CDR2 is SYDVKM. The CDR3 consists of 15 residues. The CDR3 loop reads CASTLAEPGGGTQYF. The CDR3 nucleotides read TGTGCCAGCACCCTAGCGGAGCCGGGGGGTGGTACGCAGTATTTT.

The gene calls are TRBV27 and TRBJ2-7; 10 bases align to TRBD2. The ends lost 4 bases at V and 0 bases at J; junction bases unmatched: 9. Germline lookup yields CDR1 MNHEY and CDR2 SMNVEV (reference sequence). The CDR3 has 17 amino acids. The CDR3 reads CASSSASSSGSSYEQYF. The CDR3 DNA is TGTGCCAGCAGTTCCGCCTCTTCTAGCGGGAGCTCCTACGAGCAGTACTTC.

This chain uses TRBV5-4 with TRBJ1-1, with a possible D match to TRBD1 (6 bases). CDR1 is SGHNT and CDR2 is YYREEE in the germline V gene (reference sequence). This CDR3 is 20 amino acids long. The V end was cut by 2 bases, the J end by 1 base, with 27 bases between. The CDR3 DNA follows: TGTGCCAGCAGCTTTCCGGGCAGGGGCGTAGGAGCTAGGGAGAACACTGAAGCTTTCTTT. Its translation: CASSFPGRGVGARENTEAFF.

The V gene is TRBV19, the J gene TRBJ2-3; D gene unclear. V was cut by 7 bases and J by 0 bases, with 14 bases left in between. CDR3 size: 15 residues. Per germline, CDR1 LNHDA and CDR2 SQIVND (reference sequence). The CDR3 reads CASNPQASSTDTQYF. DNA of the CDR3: TGTGCCAGTAATCCCCAGGCCTCCAGCACAGATACGCAGTATTTT.

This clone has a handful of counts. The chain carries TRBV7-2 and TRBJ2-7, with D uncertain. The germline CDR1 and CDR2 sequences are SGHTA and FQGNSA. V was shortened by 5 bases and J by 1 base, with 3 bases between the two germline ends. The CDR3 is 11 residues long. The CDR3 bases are TGTGCCAGCAGCCCGTCCTACGAGCAGTACTTC. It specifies CASSPSYEQYF.

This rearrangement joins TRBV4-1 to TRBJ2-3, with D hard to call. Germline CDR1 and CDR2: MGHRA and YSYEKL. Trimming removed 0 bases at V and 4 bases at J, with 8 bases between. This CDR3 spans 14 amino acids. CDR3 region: CASSQERFADTQYF. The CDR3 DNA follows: TGCGCCAGCAGCCAAGAGAGGTTTGCAGATACGCAGTATTTT.

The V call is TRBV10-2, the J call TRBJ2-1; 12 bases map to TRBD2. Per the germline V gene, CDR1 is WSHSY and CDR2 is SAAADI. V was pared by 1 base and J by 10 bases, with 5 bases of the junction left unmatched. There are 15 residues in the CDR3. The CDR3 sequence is CASSEWTSGIREQFF. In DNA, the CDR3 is TGCGCCAGCAGTGAGTGGACTAGCGGGATACGGGAGCAGTTCTTC.

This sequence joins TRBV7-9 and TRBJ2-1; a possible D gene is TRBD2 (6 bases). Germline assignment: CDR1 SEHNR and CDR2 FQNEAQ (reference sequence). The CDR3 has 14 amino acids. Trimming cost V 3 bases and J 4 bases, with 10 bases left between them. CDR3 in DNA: TGTGCCAGCAGCTTCGGGACTGAGTACAATGAGCAGTTCTTC. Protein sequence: CASSFGTEYNEQFF. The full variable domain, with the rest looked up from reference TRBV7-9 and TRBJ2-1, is DTGVSQNPRHKITKRGQNVTFRCDPISEHNRLYWYRQTLGQGPEFLTYFQNEAQLEKSRLLSDRFSAERPKGSFSTLEIQRTEQGDSAMYLCASSFGTEYNEQFFGPGTRLTVL.

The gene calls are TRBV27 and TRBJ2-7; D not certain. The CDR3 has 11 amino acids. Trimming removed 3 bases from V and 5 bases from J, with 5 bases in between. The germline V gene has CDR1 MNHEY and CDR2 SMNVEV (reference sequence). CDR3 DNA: TGTGCCAGCAGTTTCCTAAACGAGCAGTACTTC. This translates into CASSFLNEQYF.

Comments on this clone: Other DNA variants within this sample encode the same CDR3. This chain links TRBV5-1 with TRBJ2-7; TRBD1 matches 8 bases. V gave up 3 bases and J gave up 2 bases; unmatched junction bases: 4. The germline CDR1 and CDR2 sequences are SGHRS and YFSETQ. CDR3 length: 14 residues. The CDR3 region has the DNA TGCGCCAGCAGCTCAGGACAGGGTCCCTACGAGCAGTACTTC. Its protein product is CASSSGQGPYEQYF.

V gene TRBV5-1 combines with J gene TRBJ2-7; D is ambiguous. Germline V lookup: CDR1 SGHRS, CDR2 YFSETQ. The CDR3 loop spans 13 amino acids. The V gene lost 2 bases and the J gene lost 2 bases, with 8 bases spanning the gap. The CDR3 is CASSLPRTYEQYF. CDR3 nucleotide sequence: TGCGCCAGCAGCTTACCTAGGACCTACGAGCAGTACTTC.

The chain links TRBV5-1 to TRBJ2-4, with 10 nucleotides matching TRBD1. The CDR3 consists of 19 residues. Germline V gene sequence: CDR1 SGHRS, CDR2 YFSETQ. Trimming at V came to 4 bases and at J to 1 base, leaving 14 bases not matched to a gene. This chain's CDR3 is CASSPAGGQGQRAKNIQYF. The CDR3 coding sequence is TGCGCCAGCAGCCCGGCGGGGGGACAGGGGCAAAGGGCCAAAAACATTCAGTACTTC.

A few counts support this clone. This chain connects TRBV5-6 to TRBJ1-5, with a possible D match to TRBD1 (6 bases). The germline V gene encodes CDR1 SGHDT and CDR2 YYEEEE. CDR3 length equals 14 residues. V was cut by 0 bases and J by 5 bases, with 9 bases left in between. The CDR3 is CASSLVAGDQPQHF. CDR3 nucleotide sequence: TGTGCCAGCAGCTTGGTGGCAGGGGATCAGCCCCAGCATTTT.

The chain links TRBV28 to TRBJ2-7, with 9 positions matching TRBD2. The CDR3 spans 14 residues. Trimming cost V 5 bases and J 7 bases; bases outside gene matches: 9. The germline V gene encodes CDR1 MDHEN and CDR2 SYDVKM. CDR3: CASSGGRGAREQYF. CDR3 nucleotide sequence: TGTGCCAGCAGTGGCGGGAGGGGGGCGCGGGAGCAGTACTTC.

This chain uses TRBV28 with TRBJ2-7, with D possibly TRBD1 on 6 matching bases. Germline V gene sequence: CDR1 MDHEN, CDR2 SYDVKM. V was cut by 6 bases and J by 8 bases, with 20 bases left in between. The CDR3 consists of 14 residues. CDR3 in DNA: TGTGCCAGCAGCTTACCTCAAGGGGGAGAGAAGCAGTACTTC. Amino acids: CASSLPQGGEKQYF.